The rows below give T cell receptor beta chains drawn from one sample of a study of post-analysis software for immune sequencing data. MiXCR was run by TCRdb on the PCR reads, yielding one entry per CDR3 protein. The sample has some 690,000 distinct CDR3 sequences; 30% are singletons. The sample comprised blood. These receptor sequences come from a girl aged 5-17 years with multiple sclerosis. Each CDR3 is given with its conserved first and last residue. The D gene is left open where the match is weak. Some rows have no size entry. The others give once, few or many, or a class for an expanded clone.

J gene: TRBJ1-1
clone size: few
D gene: -
V gene: TRBV28
CDR3 DNA: TGTGCCAGCAGTTTAATTGGTGAAGCTTTCTTT
CDR3 protein: CASSLIGEAFF

J gene: TRBJ2-4
clone size: few
D gene: TRBD1
V gene: TRBV7-2
CDR3 DNA: TGTGCCAGCAGCGAACAGGGGTGGGAGCAGTACTTC
CDR3 protein: CASSEQGWEQYF

J gene: TRBJ1-4
clone size: -
D gene: -
V gene: TRBV5-4
CDR3 DNA: TGTGCCAGCAGCCCGGACAGAGCAACTAATGAAGAACTGTTTTTT
CDR3 protein: CASSPDRATNEELFF

J gene: TRBJ2-1
clone size: few
D gene: -
V gene: TRBV7-9
CDR3 DNA: TGTGCCAGCAGCCGGCCCTATATGAATGAGCAGTTCTTC
CDR3 protein: CASSRPYMNEQFF

J gene: TRBJ2-5
clone size: few
D gene: TRBD2
V gene: TRBV7-8
CDR3 DNA: TGTGCCAGCAGCTGGTCGGGGGGGCCCAAGGAGACCCAGTACTTC
CDR3 protein: CASSWSGGPKETQYF

J gene: TRBJ2-1
clone size: -
D gene: TRBD2
V gene: TRBV24-1
CDR3 DNA: TGTGCCACCAGTGATGACAAGCGGGGAATCTACAATGAGCAGTTCTTC
CDR3 protein: CATSDDKRGIYNEQFF

J gene: TRBJ1-1
clone size: few
D gene: -
V gene: TRBV6-5
CDR3 DNA: TGTGCCAGCAGTTACTCGGGGGTTTCTGAAGCTTTCTTT
CDR3 protein: CASSYSGVSEAFF

J gene: TRBJ2-7
clone size: few
D gene: TRBD1
V gene: TRBV7-9
CDR3 DNA: TGTGCCAGCAGCCCTAGCGAGACAGGGGCCGAGCAGTACTTC
CDR3 protein: CASSPSETGAEQYF

J gene: TRBJ2-1
clone size: -
D gene: TRBD1
V gene: TRBV29-1
CDR3 DNA: TGCAGCGTCGGGGGGACAGGGGGGGCAAATGAGCAGTTCTTC
CDR3 protein: CSVGGTGGANEQFF

J gene: TRBJ1-5
clone size: few
D gene: -
V gene: TRBV6-1
CDR3 DNA: TGTGCCAGCATCGGGACCCGGGGGAGCCCCCAGCATTTT
CDR3 protein: CASIGTRGSPQHF

J gene: TRBJ2-3
clone size: -
D gene: TRBD2
V gene: TRBV10-3
CDR3 DNA: TGTGCCATCAGTGCCGTCCCGGGACTAGCGGGGGGGCCAGATACGCAGTATTTT
CDR3 protein: CAISAVPGLAGGPDTQYF

J gene: TRBJ1-6
clone size: many
D gene: -
V gene: TRBV6-5
CDR3 DNA: TGTGCCAGCAGTTACCTCGACAAGACCGGTTCACCCCTCCACTTT
CDR3 protein: CASSYLDKTGSPLHF

J gene: TRBJ2-7
clone size: -
D gene: -
V gene: TRBV4-3
CDR3 DNA: TGCGCCAGCAGCCAAGATGCCAAACCCTACAATGAGCAGTACTTC
CDR3 protein: CASSQDAKPYNEQYF

J gene: TRBJ1-1
clone size: -
D gene: -
V gene: TRBV15
CDR3 DNA: TGTGCCACCAGCAGAGGTAGGGCTGAAGCTTTCTTT
CDR3 protein: CATSRGRAEAFF

J gene: TRBJ2-5
clone size: -
D gene: TRBD2
V gene: TRBV10-3
CDR3 DNA: TGTGCCATCAGTGGGACTAGCGGACAAGAGACCCAGTACTTC
CDR3 protein: CAISGTSGQETQYF

J gene: TRBJ1-1
clone size: -
D gene: -
V gene: TRBV7-9
CDR3 DNA: TGTGCCAGCAGCTCAGGCCCGGGCACTGAAGCTTTCTTT
CDR3 protein: CASSSGPGTEAFF

J gene: TRBJ2-1
clone size: few
D gene: -
V gene: TRBV6-6
CDR3 DNA: TGTGCCAGCAGTTACTCGGCACAGGGCTCCTACAATGAGCAGTTCTTC
CDR3 protein: CASSYSAQGSYNEQFF